Following are 26 T cell receptor beta chains from one sample sequenced in a study of blood T cell repertoires in COVID-19. Clones were read by immunoSEQ multiplex PCR, and TCRdb kept only the in-frame ones, dropping some. The sample lists approximately 250,000 clones, 84% occurring once. Sequencing was performed on peripheral blood. These receptors all come from a man aged 45 to 65 with acute or convalescent COVID-19.

The chain recombines TRBV13 with TRBJ2-5; tentatively, D is TRBD2 (5 bases). Per the germline V gene, CDR1 is PRHDT and CDR2 is FYEKMQ (reference sequence). The CDR3 runs 15 residues. The germline V and J ends were trimmed by 3 bases and 5 bases, with 16 bases remaining between them. The CDR3 nucleotides read TGTGCCAGCAGCTTTGTCCGTCTAGGGAGTGAGACCCAGTACTTC. It specifies CASSFVRLGSETQYF. Combining the CDR3 with reference TRBV13 and TRBJ2-5 gives the whole variable domain AAGVIQSPRHLIKEKRETATLKCYPIPRHDTVYWYQQGPGQDPQFLISFYEKMQSDKGSIPDRFSAQQFSDYHSELNMSSLELGDSALYFCASSFVRLGSETQYFGPGTRLLVL.

This clone was found once. The chain has TRBV5-8 and TRBJ2-3; 7 nucleotides align to TRBD2. J gave up 6 bases and V 0 bases, and 7 bases lay outside the gene matches. Germline CDR1 reads SGHTS; CDR2 reads YDEGEE. This CDR3 has 15 amino acids. The CDR3 spells CASSLEAGVWDTQYF. Here the CDR3 DNA reads TGTGCCAGCAGCTTGGAGGCGGGAGTGTGGGATACGCAGTATTTT.

The J gene is TRBJ2-3, the V gene TRBV28, with 10 bases fitting TRBD2. CDR3 length: 17 amino acids. Germline V lookup: CDR1 MDHEN, CDR2 SYDVKM. The ends lost 5 bases at V and 0 bases at J; junction bases unmatched: 8. The CDR3 reads CASSLTGLAESTDTQYF. In DNA form, the CDR3 reads TGTGCCAGCAGTCTCACCGGACTAGCGGAGAGCACAGATACGCAGTATTTT.

This rearrangement joins TRBV19 to TRBJ2-1, with TRBD2 identical over 11 bases. The length of the CDR3 is 18 residues. CDR1 and CDR2 from the germline V gene are LNHDA and SQIVND (reference sequence). J was trimmed by 3 bases and V by 6 bases; bases with no gene match: 13. CDR3 sequence (DNA): TGTGCCAGTAGACCAGGACGGGGAGGACTAGCGGGCTACAATGAGCAGTTCTTC. It yields the protein CASRPGRGGLAGYNEQFF.

V is TRBV19 and J is TRBJ1-5; D might be TRBD1 (6 bases). CDR3 length: 16 residues. V was pared by 2 bases and J by 2 bases, with 13 bases between. Germline V gene data show CDR1 as LNHDA and CDR2 as SQIVND (reference sequence). CDR3 sequence: CASSIKQGFGNQPQHF. The CDR3 coding sequence is TGTGCCAGTAGTATAAAACAGGGCTTCGGCAATCAGCCCCAGCATTTT.

V and J are TRBV18 and TRBJ1-1; TRBD1 agrees at 7 bases. The germline V gene encodes CDR1 KGHSH and CDR2 LQKENI. The CDR3 length is 14 residues. The J segment lost 5 bases and the V segment lost 3 bases, leaving 6 bases of the junction unmatched. CDR3 sequence (DNA): TGTGCCAGCTCACCGACAGGGTGGGGGACTGAAGCTTTCTTT. Translation: CASSPTGWGTEAFF.

The chain couples TRBV2 to TRBJ2-5; 13 bases agree with TRBD2. Germline values: CDR1 SNHLY, CDR2 FYNNEI. The CDR3 has 18 residues. V dropped 1 base and J dropped 6; count of bases not matched to a gene: 11. CDR3 DNA sequence: TGTGCCAGCAGTGAAGGGGGACCGGGACTAGCGGGACGGAAGACCCAGTACTTC. Amino acid sequence: CASSEGGPGLAGRKTQYF.

The V gene is TRBV24-1, the J gene TRBJ2-1, with 10 positions matching TRBD2. The V and J ends lost 6 bases and 8 bases, in that order; junction bases with no gene match: 3. The CDR3 totals 13 residues. Per the germline V gene, CDR1 is KGHDR and CDR2 is SFDVKD. CDR3 protein: CATSPLAGDEQFF. The CDR3 bases are TGTGCCACCAGTCCGCTAGCGGGAGATGAGCAGTTCTTC.

The rearrangement uses TRBV7-2 and TRBJ2-2; TRBD2 matches at 8 bases. V shed 4 bases and J 6 bases; nucleotides not matched to a gene: 7. CDR1 and CDR2 (germline): SGHTA, FQGNSA. The CDR3 has 15 amino acids. CDR3 DNA: TGTGCCAGCAGCTACAGCGGGGGCCAAGCCGGGGAGCTGTTTTTT. This translates into CASSYSGGQAGELFF.

V and J are TRBV5-1 and TRBJ1-2, with 7 bases lining up with TRBD1. V lost 2 bases, J lost 4 bases, and 8 bases stayed unmatched. This CDR3 comprises 15 residues. Germline V gene data show CDR1 as SGHRS and CDR2 as YFSETQ. In DNA form, the CDR3 reads TGCGCCAGCAGCTTTACAGGGGCGGAGGGCTATGGCTACACCTTC. Translation gives CASSFTGAEGYGYTF.

DNA of the CDR3: TGTGCCAGCAGTTTAGTCCGCGGGTCCTACAATGAGCAGTTCTTC. This translates into CASSLVRGSYNEQFF. The chain links TRBV27 to TRBJ2-1, with D tentatively TRBD2 (5 bases). CDR1 MNHEY and CDR2 SMNVEV come from the germline V gene (reference sequence). CDR3 length: 15 amino acids. The V and J ends lost 2 bases and 1 base respectively, with 9 bases between them.

V and J are TRBV6-5 and TRBJ2-7, with 8 bases lining up with TRBD2. Germline V lookup: CDR1 MNHEY, CDR2 SVGAGI. The junction had 12 bases not matched to a gene; V was cut back by 10 bases and J by 1 base. CDR3 length: 15 residues. CDR3 protein: CATTRTGTRSYEQYF. CDR3 in DNA: TGTGCCACTACCCGGACGGGGACTAGGTCCTACGAGCAGTACTTC.

The rearrangement joins TRBV10-3 to TRBJ1-5, with D hard to call. Germline CDR1 is ENHRY and CDR2 is SYGVKD. V was trimmed by 4 bases and J by 4 bases, leaving 11 bases between them. The CDR3 loop spans 14 amino acids. The DNA of the CDR3 is TGTGCCATCAGTGTAAGTCCGAGGAATCAGCCCCAGCATTTT. It translates to CAISVSPRNQPQHF.

The gene calls are TRBV5-1 and TRBJ2-2; 8 positions match TRBD2. CDR1 and CDR2 from the germline V gene are SGHRS and YFSETQ. The CDR3 runs 15 residues. V trimming: 3 bases; J trimming: 3 bases; junction bases outside the gene matches: 4. The CDR3 nucleotides are TGCGCCAGCAGCTCAAGGCGGGGGGACACCGGGGAGCTGTTTTTT. Protein: CASSSRRGDTGELFF.

The gene calls are TRBV5-1 and TRBJ1-1; the D gene is possibly TRBD1 (6 bases). CDR1 and CDR2 from the germline V gene are SGHRS and YFSETQ. V was cut by 1 base and J by 1 base, with 8 bases left in between. CDR3 length equals 14 residues. The CDR3 DNA reads TGCGCCAGCAGCTTGTGGGGGCCGAACACTGAAGCTTTCTTT. This gives the protein CASSLWGPNTEAFF.

CDR3 loop: CASSLGQGSTDTQYF. As DNA, the CDR3 is TGTGCCAGCAGCTTAGGCCAGGGAAGCACAGATACGCAGTATTTT. J is TRBJ2-3 and V is TRBV11-3; perhaps TRBD1 as D (5 bases). There are 15 residues in the CDR3. Between the trimmed V and J ends, which lost 1 base and 0 bases, there was a span of 8 bases. Germline CDR1 is SGHNT and CDR2 is YENEEA.

The chain uses TRBV7-9 and TRBJ1-2; D is uncertain. Germline CDR1 reads SEHNR; CDR2 reads FQNEAQ (reference sequence). The CDR3 loop spans 13 amino acids. Trimming shortened V by 2 bases and J by 5 bases, and 9 bases separated the two germline ends. The DNA of the CDR3 is TGTGCCAGCAGCTTAACACAGTTTTATGGCTACACCTTC. It yields the protein CASSLTQFYGYTF.

The chain links TRBV27 to TRBJ2-5; D may be TRBD2 (5 bases). CDR1 and CDR2 from the germline V gene are MNHEY and SMNVEV (reference sequence). Trimming left V 5 bases short and J 5 bases short, with 18 bases between. CDR3 length: 15 residues. The CDR3 bases are TGTGCCAGCAGTCCCGGACTTTCCAGAGAGGAGACCCAGTACTTC. This encodes CASSPGLSREETQYF.

The rearrangement uses TRBV6-5 and TRBJ2-1; the match to TRBD2 covers 10 bases. The CDR3 contains 16 residues. Trimming removed 3 bases from V and 7 bases from J; junction bases left unmatched: 9. The germline V gene encodes CDR1 MNHEY and CDR2 SVGAGI. CDR3 DNA sequence: TGTGCCAGCAGTTATGTCCTAGCGGGGGTTGAGAATGAGCAGTTCTTC. It encodes CASSYVLAGVENEQFF.

The gene calls are TRBV2 and TRBJ1-1, with a weak D call TRBD1 (5 bases). V was pared by 5 bases and J by 3 bases, with 13 bases between. The CDR3 contains 14 residues. Germline V gives CDR1 SNHLY, CDR2 FYNNEI. CDR3 region: CASSRRGEDTEAFF. DNA for the CDR3: TGTGCCAGCAGTAGGCGGGGCGAGGACACTGAAGCTTTCTTT.

The rearrangement uses TRBV18 and TRBJ2-7; D may be TRBD2 (6 bases). Trimming left V 2 bases short and J 0 bases short, with 14 bases between. Germline V gene sequence: CDR1 KGHSH, CDR2 LQKENI. This CDR3 contains 16 residues. In DNA form, the CDR3 reads TGTGCCAGCTCACCATGGAGGGGCTATAGCTCCTACGAGCAGTACTTC. It yields the protein CASSPWRGYSSYEQYF.

The chain carries TRBV2 and TRBJ2-4; D might be TRBD1 (5 bases). This CDR3 has 14 amino acids. The germline CDR1 and CDR2 sequences are SNHLY and FYNNEI. V was trimmed by 0 bases and J by 7 bases, leaving 10 bases between them. CDR3 sequence reads: CASSEARQGNIQYF. CDR3 DNA sequence: TGTGCCAGCAGTGAAGCGCGGCAGGGTAACATTCAGTACTTC.

The rearrangement links TRBV29-1 to TRBJ2-7; D not certain. Germline V gives CDR1 SQVTM, CDR2 ANQGSEA. Trimming left V 0 bases short and J 3 bases short, with 6 bases between. CDR3 length: 12 residues. The CDR3 protein is CSVEDKFYEQYF. CDR3 bases: TGCAGCGTTGAAGATAAATTCTACGAGCAGTACTTC.

CDR3 sequence (DNA): TGTGCCAGCAGCTTGGAGCGGAGCGCGAACACCGGGGAGCTGTTTTTT. It codes for CASSLERSANTGELFF. The chain carries TRBV5-5 and TRBJ2-2, with D possibly being TRBD2 (5 bases). The CDR3 runs to 16 residues. V was pared by 0 bases and J by 0 bases, with 9 bases between. Germline-derived CDR1 and CDR2 are SGHKS and YYEKEE (reference sequence).

The gene calls are TRBV7-6 and TRBJ2-3; D is possibly TRBD2 (7 bases). The CDR3 extends over 15 amino acids. CDR1 is SGHVS, CDR2 FNYEAQ, per germline. V lost 5 bases and J 0 bases, leaving 12 bases between the germline ends. CDR3 bases: TGTGCCAGCAGCATAGGGGGGGGCAGCACAGATACGCAGTATTTT. This gives the protein CASSIGGGSTDTQYF.

This clone was found once. This chain uses TRBV27 with TRBJ2-2; TRBD2 aligns across 8 bases. The CDR3 sequence is 17 residues long. Unmatched junction bases numbered 11, after V lost 7 bases and J lost 1 base. Germline loops: CDR1 MNHEY, CDR2 SMNVEV (reference sequence). This CDR3 reads CASIQRSGSENTGELFF. The CDR3 coding sequence is TGTGCCAGCATCCAAAGAAGCGGGAGTGAGAACACCGGGGAGCTGTTTTTT.